A single sample gave rise to the 7 T cell receptor beta chains below, sequenced in a study of cytomegalovirus exposure and HLA in healthy donors. The PCR contained 60 Vbeta and 13 Jbeta primers. Libraries were prepared by immunoSEQ multiplex PCR; TCRdb keeps only in-frame clonotypes and omits some of them. The sample contains around 170,000 clones, roughly 83% of which appear only once. Sequencing input: PBMCs. Source of these receptors: a boy aged 2-9 years in good health and CMV-seronegative.

This rearrangement joins TRBV27 to TRBJ2-1, with D possibly being TRBD2 (7 bases). The CDR3 sequence is 15 residues long. The germline gives CDR1 MNHEY, CDR2 SMNVEV (reference sequence). Trimming removed 6 bases from V and 4 bases from J, with 16 bases in between. The CDR3 sequence: CASSRGGMGYNEQFF. CDR3 bases: TGTGCCAGCAGCAGGGGAGGGATGGGTTACAATGAGCAGTTCTTC.

This chain links TRBV28 with TRBJ1-1, with 7 bases matching TRBD1. This CDR3 region has 17 residues. CDR1 and CDR2 (germline): MDHEN, SYDVKM. V lost 7 bases and J lost 3; bases outside the gene matches: 17. The CDR3 reads CASTLTKGAGGHTEAFF. The CDR3 DNA is TGTGCCAGCACTCTAACGAAGGGGGCGGGCGGGCACACTGAAGCTTTCTTT.

This clone appeared a few times. This rearrangement joins TRBV6-5 to TRBJ2-7; 11 nucleotides align to TRBD2. Germline V gene data show CDR1 as MNHEY and CDR2 as SVGAGI. The CDR3 has 15 amino acids. The J segment lost 4 bases and the V segment lost 2 bases, leaving 4 bases of the junction unmatched. CDR3 protein: CASSYELAGVYEQYF. CDR3 nucleotide sequence: TGTGCCAGCAGTTACGAACTAGCGGGAGTTTACGAGCAGTACTTC.

The rearrangement joins TRBV7-9 to TRBJ2-5, with TRBD2 matching over 13 bases. V dropped 4 bases and J dropped 3; count of bases not matched to a gene: 11. Germline V gene lookup returns CDR1 SEHNR and CDR2 FQNEAQ (reference sequence). This CDR3 has 18 residues. The chain's CDR3 is CASSSPGLAGLLEETQYF. The CDR3 nucleotides read TGTGCCAGCAGCTCACCGGGACTAGCGGGATTATTGGAAGAGACCCAGTACTTC.

V usage is TRBV9 and J usage is TRBJ1-4; 8 bases are shared with TRBD1. The CDR3 loop spans 19 amino acids. V shed 0 bases and J 0 bases; nucleotides not matched to a gene: 10. Germline V gene data show CDR1 as SGDLS and CDR2 as YYNGEE. The CDR3 sequence is CASSVDLDGQGATNEKLFF. In nucleotides, the CDR3 is TGTGCCAGCAGCGTAGATTTGGACGGACAGGGTGCAACTAATGAAAAACTGTTTTTT.

The chain couples TRBV10-3 to TRBJ2-7; TRBD1 matches 8 bases. V was clipped by 10 bases and J by 2 bases; unmatched bases: 16. This CDR3 has 16 residues. The V gene's germline CDR1 is ENHRY and CDR2 SYGVKD. The CDR3 reads CASTGTGGFFPYEQYF. DNA for the CDR3: TGTGCCAGTACCGGGACAGGCGGTTTCTTCCCCTACGAGCAGTACTTC.

CDR3 loop: CASSELAGGVVGEQFF. CDR3 DNA sequence: TGTGCCAGCAGTGAGCTAGCGGGAGGCGTGGTGGGTGAGCAGTTCTTC. The chain has TRBV6-1 and TRBJ2-1, with 11 bases aligning to TRBD2. CDR1 is MNHNS and CDR2 is SASEGT in the germline V gene. CDR3 length: 16 amino acids. Trimming took 3 bases from V and 9 from J; bases not matched to a gene: 10.